The 26 T cell receptor beta chains below all came from one sample that was sequenced in a study of control samples from healthy donors and cancer patients. Method: immunoSEQ multiplex PCR; TCRdb's copy keeps in-frame clones and lacks some. The top ten hold approximately 1% of the sample, which has some 150,000 clones, 96% seen once. Sequencing used blood. These receptors were obtained from a woman aged 25-40 years in good health.

This chain joins TRBV6-1 and TRBJ2-5; the match to TRBD2 covers 9 bases. J was trimmed by 7 bases and V by 3 bases; bases with no gene match: 15. CDR3 size: 17 residues. CDR1 MNHNS and CDR2 SASEGT come from the germline V gene. CDR3 loop: CASSEQQPLAGPGTQYF. The CDR3 DNA sequence: TGTGCCAGCAGTGAGCAACAGCCGCTAGCGGGACCAGGGACCCAGTACTTC.

J is TRBJ1-3 and V is TRBV9; D not certain. In germline, CDR1 is SGDLS, CDR2 YYNGEE. The CDR3 consists of 12 residues. V was cut by 5 bases and J by 0 bases, with 3 bases left in between. The chain's CDR3 is CASSASGNTIYF. For the CDR3, the DNA is TGTGCCAGCAGTGCCTCTGGAAACACCATATATTTT.

The chain is built from TRBV10-3 and TRBJ1-2, with D uncertain. The CDR3 extends over 17 amino acids. V lost 3 bases and J 6 bases, leaving 23 bases between the germline ends. CDR1 and CDR2 (germline): ENHRY, SYGVKD. For the CDR3, the DNA is TGTGCCATCAGTGACCCCCCAATCTTCCTTGGGGAGAATGGCTACACCTTC. This codes for CAISDPPIFLGENGYTF.

CDR3 sequence reads: CATSRDRSRGTDTQYF. For the CDR3, the DNA is TGTGCCACCAGCAGAGATCGAAGCAGGGGGACAGATACGCAGTATTTT. The chain recombines TRBV15 with TRBJ2-3; 7 nucleotides line up with TRBD1. CDR3 size: 16 residues. V shed 0 bases, J shed 3 bases, and the junction held 6 bases outside the gene matches. Germline CDR1 is LNHNV and CDR2 is YYDKDF (reference sequence).

The V call is TRBV5-1, the J call TRBJ2-3, with 10 bases aligning to TRBD2. Trimming removed 3 bases from V and 3 bases from J; junction bases left unmatched: 13. The germline CDR1 and CDR2 sequences are SGHRS and YFSETQ. There are 18 residues in the CDR3. The CDR3 sequence is CASSSSGRDLMLTDTQYF. The CDR3 coding sequence is TGCGCCAGCAGCTCCAGCGGGAGGGATTTAATGCTGACAGATACGCAGTATTTT.

This clone has just one count. V gene TRBV7-2 combines with J gene TRBJ2-1; D is possibly TRBD2 (5 bases). In germline, CDR1 is SGHTA, CDR2 FQGNSA. This CDR3 is 14 amino acids long. V dropped 5 bases and J dropped 1 base, with 9 bases sitting between them. CDR3 DNA sequence: TGTGCCAGCAGCCCGGGGTATTCCTACAATGAGCAGTTCTTC. Protein: CASSPGYSYNEQFF.

CDR3 protein: CASSRRGQTHSPLHF. The CDR3 DNA is TGTGCCAGCAGCCGACGGGGACAGACCCATTCACCCCTCCACTTT. The gene calls are TRBV7-9 and TRBJ1-6; 7 bases are shared with TRBD1. The CDR3 is 15 amino acids. Germline-derived CDR1 and CDR2 are SEHNR and FQNEAQ (reference sequence). With 5 bases clipped from V and 8 bases from J, the junction kept 9 bases outside the gene matches.

The chain is built from TRBV24-1 and TRBJ2-1; TRBD2 aligns across 7 bases. This CDR3 is built from 17 residues. The ends lost 3 bases at V and 3 bases at J; junction bases unmatched: 10. Germline CDR1 reads KGHDR; CDR2 reads SFDVKD. The CDR3 bases are TGTGCCACCAGTGATCCCCCTAGCGGTTCCAGCTACAATGAGCAGTTCTTC. Protein sequence: CATSDPPSGSSYNEQFF.

The chain has TRBV3-1 (or the pseudogene TRBV3-2) and TRBJ1-2; D is perhaps TRBD1 (5 bases). The CDR3 sequence is 12 residues long. The V and J ends lost 5 bases and 4 bases respectively, with 8 bases between them. Germline values: CDR1 LGHDT, CDR2 YNNKEL (reference sequence). CDR3 protein: CASSGASYGYTF. The CDR3 region has the DNA TGTGCCAGCAGCGGGGCGAGCTATGGCTACACCTTC.

V usage is TRBV15 and J usage is TRBJ2-2; 7 bases map to TRBD1. The germline V gene encodes CDR1 LNHNV and CDR2 YYDKDF (reference sequence). The CDR3 runs to 15 residues. J was trimmed by 3 bases and V by 4 bases; bases with no gene match: 5. CDR3 DNA sequence: TGTGCCACCAGCAAGACAGGGTGGTACACCGGGGAGCTGTTTTTT. Amino acids: CATSKTGWYTGELFF.

The chain combines TRBV5-5 with TRBJ1-5, with D possibly being TRBD1 (5 bases). The V and J ends lost 1 base and 4 bases respectively, with 18 bases between them. The CDR3 totals 17 residues. Germline assignment: CDR1 SGHKS and CDR2 YYEKEE (reference sequence). This chain's CDR3 is CASSLTHRGSGNQPQHF. The CDR3, as DNA: TGTGCCAGCAGCTTGACTCATAGGGGATCCGGAAATCAGCCCCAGCATTTT.

The chain links TRBV13 to TRBJ1-1, with 7 nucleotides matching TRBD1. CDR1 is PRHDT, CDR2 FYEKMQ, per germline (reference sequence). The CDR3 contains 16 residues. V trimming: 6 bases; J trimming: 3 bases; junction bases outside the gene matches: 13. The CDR3 reads CASRHLSQGDDTEAFF. CDR3 bases: TGTGCCAGCAGACATCTTTCTCAGGGGGATGACACTGAAGCTTTCTTT. The whole variable domain, remainder taken from reference TRBV13 and TRBJ1-1, is AAGVIQSPRHLIKEKRETATLKCYPIPRHDTVYWYQQGPGQDPQFLISFYEKMQSDKGSIPDRFSAQQFSDYHSELNMSSLELGDSALYFCASRHLSQGDDTEAFFGQGTRLTVV.

The chain has TRBV29-1 and TRBJ1-5, with D perhaps TRBD1 (6 bases). V lost 6 bases, J lost 13 bases, and 28 bases lay in between. The CDR3 sequence is 15 residues long. Germline values: CDR1 SQVTM, CDR2 ANQGSEA. The CDR3 nucleotides read TGCAGCGTGCCAGGGGAAAATGATGGGACCGTCGGACAGCATTTT. This codes for CSVPGENDGTVGQHF.

CDR3 in DNA: TGTGCCAGCAGTGATACTCGCTCTGGAAACACCATATATTTT. Translation gives CASSDTRSGNTIYF. The chain combines TRBV2 with TRBJ1-3; D remains ambiguous. Germline V gene data show CDR1 as SNHLY and CDR2 as FYNNEI. V was pared by 3 bases and J by 0 bases, with 6 bases between. The length of the CDR3 is 14 residues.

The CDR3 loop is CASSAIMTGSNQPQHF. Here the CDR3 DNA reads TGTGCCAGCAGCGCCATTATGACAGGGAGCAATCAGCCCCAGCATTTT. This rearrangement joins TRBV21-1 to TRBJ1-5; the D segment call TRBD1 is taken from the table without a DNA check. TRBV21-1 is given as a pseudogene. The CDR3 sequence is 16 residues long.

The chain is built from TRBV5-1 and TRBJ2-1, with 16 bases fitting TRBD2. Germline assignment: CDR1 SGHRS and CDR2 YFSETQ. J was trimmed by 8 bases and V by 4 bases; bases with no gene match: 6. This CDR3 has 16 residues. The DNA of the CDR3 is TGCGCCAGCAGCCCGGGACTAGCGGGAGGGCCTCATGAGCAGTTCTTC. This encodes CASSPGLAGGPHEQFF. The full variable domain, in which reference TRBV5-1 and TRBJ2-1 provide the parts outside the CDR3, is KAGVTQTPRYLIKTRGQQVTLSCSPISGHRSVSWYQQTPGQGLQFLFEYFSETQRNKGNFPGRFSGRQFSNSRSEMNVSTLELGDSALYLCASSPGLAGGPHEQFFGPGTRLTVL.

The chain couples TRBV29-1 to TRBJ2-7; 10 bases match TRBD2. V lost 5 bases, J lost 4 bases, and 2 bases stayed unmatched. The CDR3 sequence is 12 residues long. From germline, CDR1 is SQVTM and CDR2 ANQGSEA. The CDR3 is CSVLAGEYEQYF. The DNA of the CDR3 is TGCAGCGTTCTAGCGGGGGAGTACGAGCAGTACTTC.

The chain carries TRBV28 and TRBJ1-6; 7 nucleotides match TRBD1. Per germline, CDR1 MDHEN and CDR2 SYDVKM. V shed 6 bases and J 6 bases; nucleotides not matched to a gene: 8. The CDR3 extends over 15 amino acids. The CDR3 DNA follows: TGTGCCAGCAGCCCAGGGACAGCCGGTAATTCACCCCTCCACTTT. The encoded protein is CASSPGTAGNSPLHF.

The J gene is TRBJ2-2, the V gene TRBV28; 11 positions match TRBD2. The length of the CDR3 is 15 residues. The germline gives CDR1 MDHEN, CDR2 SYDVKM. V was clipped by 2 bases and J by 5 bases; unmatched bases: 1. CDR3 residues: CASSLRLAGTGELFF. As DNA, the CDR3 is TGTGCCAGCAGTTTAAGACTAGCGGGGACCGGGGAGCTGTTTTTT.

This chain joins TRBV27 and TRBJ2-1, with D perhaps given as TRBD1 or TRBD2 (7 bases each). Germline V gene sequence: CDR1 MNHEY, CDR2 SMNVEV (reference sequence). The CDR3 is 14 amino acids. Trimming took off 11 bases at V and 0 bases at J, with 14 bases between the two ends. CDR3 sequence reads: CAARGGSSYNEQFF. DNA of the CDR3: TGTGCCGCCAGGGGGGGGAGCTCCTACAATGAGCAGTTCTTC.

V is TRBV9 and J is TRBJ2-6; TRBD2 matches at 7 bases. V lost 1 base to trimming and J lost 0 bases; unmatched junction nucleotides: 1. From germline, CDR1 is SGDLS and CDR2 YYNGEE. The CDR3 loop spans 16 amino acids. The chain's CDR3 is CASSVWEGSGANVLTF. CDR3 in DNA: TGTGCCAGCAGCGTATGGGAGGGCTCTGGGGCCAACGTCCTGACTTTC.

The rearrangement links TRBV18 to TRBJ1-1; TRBD1 matches at 9 bases. The CDR3 has 14 amino acids. The J segment lost 5 bases and the V segment lost 6 bases, leaving 7 bases of the junction unmatched. Germline V lookup: CDR1 KGHSH, CDR2 LQKENI. The CDR3 bases are TGTGCCAGCTCGAGGGACAGGGTGGTTACTGAAGCTTTCTTT. Amino acids: CASSRDRVVTEAFF.

This chain joins TRBV5-1 and TRBJ1-2, with 10 bases aligning to TRBD1. Germline CDR1 reads SGHRS; CDR2 reads YFSETQ. J lost 1 base, V lost 3 bases, and 6 bases had no gene match. This CDR3 is 16 amino acids long. In DNA, the CDR3 is TGCGCCAGCAGCTGGCGCGGACAGGGGGATAACTATGGCTACACCTTC. Protein product: CASSWRGQGDNYGYTF.

In this sample, this clone turned up once. The chain has TRBV11-2 and TRBJ2-1, with D perhaps matching TRBD1 (6 bases). V was shortened by 2 bases and J by 4 bases, with 12 bases between the two germline ends. The CDR3 has 15 amino acids. Germline CDR1 SGHAT, CDR2 FQNNGV. In DNA, the CDR3 is TGTGCCAGCAGCTTACGTTCGGGACAATACAATGAGCAGTTCTTC. Its protein product is CASSLRSGQYNEQFF.

The chain joins TRBV3-1 (or the pseudogene TRBV3-2) to TRBJ2-4; D not resolved. This CDR3 comprises 16 residues. V was clipped by 2 bases and J by 0 bases, with 11 bases between them. Germline CDR1 is LGHDT and CDR2 is YNNKEL (reference sequence). CDR3 bases: TGTGCCAGCAGCCAACCAGGCCCTGAAGCCAAAAACATTCAGTACTTC. It translates to CASSQPGPEAKNIQYF.

The gene calls are TRBV6-5 and TRBJ2-1; TRBD2 aligns across 10 bases. Trimming removed 4 bases from V and 6 bases from J; junction bases left unmatched: 6. The CDR3 spans 15 residues. The V gene's germline CDR1 is MNHEY and CDR2 SVGAGI. The CDR3 loop reads CASSLSGRVFNEQFF. The CDR3 region has the DNA TGTGCCAGCAGTTTAAGCGGGAGGGTATTCAATGAGCAGTTCTTC.